This T cell receptor beta chain comes out of a study of vaccination effects on CD4 cells after COVID-19. Repertoires were generated with immunoSEQ multiplex PCR, while TCRdb's copy carries only in-frame clones and drops some. The repertoire includes approximately 28,000 clones, 75% to 90% of them detected once, and 5.5% to 7.5% sits in the top ten. CD4+ T cells specific for antigen were expanded with viral peptide pools by the ViraFEST assay before sequencing. Cultured cells yielded isolated CD4+ T cells after 10 days. Of the BNT162b2 and mRNA-1273 vaccines, participants received two doses of one or the other. Vaccinees lacked prior SARS-CoV-2 infection and tested negative for nucleocapsid antibodies. With around 10 ug/ml peptides and around 9.6 IU/ml IL-2, fewer than 2.5 million PBMC per well were cultured. It was on days 3 and 7 that half the medium was replaced with IL-2 medium. By share, this clone counts as medium-sized (0.01 to 0.1%). Its target is not known.

Germline assignment: CDR1 LNHDA and CDR2 SQIVND (reference sequence). CDR3 length equals 18 residues. Trimming removed 6 bases from V and 5 bases from J, with 28 bases in between. The TCR originated in a human donor who received a COVID-19 vaccine. Some clones in this sample may be carry-over from other donors' samples. The specimen comprised CD4+ T cells from PBMCs cultured with SARS-CoV-2 spike peptides, sampled after COVID-19 vaccination. The V gene is TRBV19, the J gene TRBJ1-2; tentatively, D is TRBD1 (5 bases). CDR3 sequence reads: CASSPPDRQTFRWYGYTF. Here the CDR3 DNA reads TGTGCCAGTAGCCCCCCCGACAGACAGACTTTCCGTTGGTATGGCTACACCTTC. Full variable domain (outside the CDR3, taken from reference TRBV19 and TRBJ1-2): DGGITQSPKYLFRKEGQNVTLSCEQNLNHDAMYWYRQDPGQGLRLIYYSQIVNDFQKGDIAEGYSVSREKKESFPLTVTSAQKNPTAFYLCASSPPDRQTFRWYGYTFGSGTRLTVV.